This T cell receptor (beta chain) was found in a study of graft-versus-host responses after intestinal transplantation. This clone was seen only a few times. Unmatched junction bases numbered 7, after V lost 3 bases and J lost 5 bases. Germline V lookup: CDR1 SGHAT, CDR2 FQNNGV. This CDR3 region has 16 residues. Sequencing was performed with immunoSEQ multiplex PCR; in TCRdb, only in-frame clones are kept and a portion is missing. The table records some 70,000 clones, over 85% of them present only once. V and J are TRBV11-2 and TRBJ2-1, with 10 bases matching TRBD2. The TCR originated in a human patient who received an intestinal transplant, so some T cells may come from the graft donor. The sequencing used bone marrow, collected 700 to 750 days after intestinal transplantation. As DNA, the CDR3 is TGTGCCAGCAGCTTCGGGAGCGGGAGGGCCAACAATGAGCAGTTCTTC. It translates to CASSFGSGRANNEQFF. The full variable domain, with the rest looked up from reference TRBV11-2 and TRBJ2-1, is EAGVAQSPRYKIIEKRQSVAFWCNPISGHATLYWYQQILGQGPKLLIQFQNNGVVDDSQLPKDRFSAERLKGVDSTLKIQPAKLEDSAVYLCASSFGSGRANNEQFFGPGTRLTVL.